These 6 T cell receptor beta chains were sequenced from one sample in a study of shared clonotypes between healthy human individuals. The naive CD8 fraction comprised CD45RO-negative cells positively selected for CCR7 and excluded terminally differentiated effector memory CD45RA+ cells. The repertoire was sequenced with immunoSEQ multiplex PCR; TCRdb's copy has only in-frame clones and lacks some. The sample includes fewer than 700,000 clones, approximately 95% of them seen just once. Material for sequencing was naive CD8+ T cells sorted from blood. The receptors derive from a woman aged 30 to 39 in good health.

This sequence joins TRBV25-1 and TRBJ2-5; tentative D call: TRBD2 (6 bases). CDR3 length: 14 amino acids. Trimming took off 3 bases at V and 5 bases at J, with 13 bases between the two ends. Germline V lookup: CDR1 MGHDK, CDR2 SYGVNS. The CDR3 reads CASSDRDSAETQYF. The DNA for the CDR3 is TGTGCCAGCAGTGATCGGGACTCTGCGGAGACCCAGTACTTC.

The rearrangement links TRBV28 to TRBJ2-3; D possibly corresponds to TRBD2 (6 bases). Germline CDR1 is MDHEN and CDR2 is SYDVKM. V dropped 2 bases and J dropped 4 bases, with 7 bases sitting between them. This CDR3 has 13 residues. In DNA, the CDR3 is TGTGCCAGCAGTTTAGGGAGGTCAGATACGCAGTATTTT. It encodes CASSLGRSDTQYF.

The genes are TRBV7-6 and TRBJ2-2, with D perhaps matching TRBD1 (5 bases). CDR1 is SGHVS and CDR2 is FNYEAQ in the germline V gene. The CDR3 is 15 residues long. V was clipped by 5 bases and J by 1 base, with 11 bases between them. CDR3 loop: CASSKRTGNTGELFF. In DNA form, the CDR3 reads TGTGCCAGCAGCAAACGAACAGGGAACACCGGGGAGCTGTTTTTT.

V is TRBV6-5 and J is TRBJ2-5; D ambiguous. Looked up from germline, CDR1 is MNHEY and CDR2 is SVGAGI. The V end lost 3 bases, the J end lost 2 bases, and 13 bases lay between the germline ends. CDR3 length equals 15 residues. CDR3 in DNA: TGTGCCAGCAGTTATTTTGTTGGGCTGCAAGAGACCCAGTACTTC. The encoded protein is CASSYFVGLQETQYF.

The rearrangement links TRBV7-2 to TRBJ1-1; D is unresolved. The germline CDR1 and CDR2 sequences are SGHTA and FQGNSA. The V and J ends lost 8 bases and 2 bases respectively, with 9 bases between them. The CDR3 runs to 12 residues. The CDR3: CASRYKNTEAFF. The CDR3 region has the DNA TGTGCCAGCCGCTACAAAAACACTGAAGCTTTCTTT.

About this clone: The identical CDR3 is also encoded by other nucleotide sequences in the sample. The chain has TRBV29-1 and TRBJ1-5, with no clear D. V was pared by 6 bases and J by 0 bases, with 6 bases between. Germline V CDR1 and CDR2: SQVTM, ANQGSEA. The CDR3 runs 12 residues. The CDR3 spells CSVRDSNQPQHF. DNA of the CDR3: TGCAGCGTCCGAGATAGCAATCAGCCCCAGCATTTT.